The 18 T cell receptor beta chains below all came from one sample that was sequenced in a study of T-cell reconstitution after alpha-beta-depleted transplantation in children. Unique molecular identifiers tagged the TCRbeta library. Using its own MiXCR run on the PCR reads, TCRdb lists one record per CDR3 protein. The sample gives about 440,000 distinct CDR3 sequences, about 45% of which show up once; around 29% is in the top ten. The sample here was PBMCs, taken before TCRalphabeta/CD19-depleted stem cell transplant. All receptors derive from a girl aged 2 to 9 with aplastic anemia, due to receive a stem cell transplant.

The table lists this clonotype with a few counts. This chain uses TRBV20-1 with TRBJ2-1, with unresolved D. Per germline, CDR1 DFQATT and CDR2 SNEGSKA (reference sequence). The CDR3 length is 17 residues. Trimming removed 0 bases from V and 0 bases from J, with 15 bases in between. As DNA, the CDR3 is TGCAGTGCTAGAGATGCCCAGAGCGAAAGCTCCTACAATGAGCAGTTCTTC. It specifies CSARDAQSESSYNEQFF.

This clonotype was observed many times. Here the CDR3 DNA reads TGCGCCAGCAGCTTTGGGCTAGCGGGAGGGTACAATGAGCAGTTCTTC. It encodes CASSFGLAGGYNEQFF. The J gene is TRBJ2-1, the V gene TRBV5-1; 12 nucleotides match TRBD2. CDR3 length equals 16 residues. Germline assignment: CDR1 SGHRS and CDR2 YFSETQ. The trim removed 2 bases at V and 4 bases at J, leaving 4 bases unmatched.

V and J are TRBV4-2 and TRBJ2-7; TRBD1 might be the D (6 bases). The CDR3 sequence is 13 residues long. CDR1 is LGHNA and CDR2 is YNFKEQ in the germline V gene. Trimming stripped 0 bases from V and 7 bases from J, with 10 bases between. CDR3 region: CASSQDPGTEQYF. The CDR3, as DNA: TGTGCCAGCAGCCAAGATCCCGGGACAGAGCAGTACTTC.

The chain has TRBV20-1 and TRBJ2-1; the D is unclear. Germline V gives CDR1 DFQATT, CDR2 SNEGSKA (reference sequence). V lost 6 bases, J lost 0 bases, and 6 bases lay in between. The CDR3 length is 12 residues. The CDR3 coding sequence is TGCAGTGCCCCATCCTCCTACAATGAGCAGTTCTTC. It encodes CSAPSSYNEQFF.

This chain uses TRBV29-1 with TRBJ2-1, with a tentative D call TRBD2 (5 bases). With 5 bases removed from V and 9 bases from J, the gap between germline ends came to 23 bases. Germline assignment: CDR1 SQVTM and CDR2 ANQGSEA. CDR3 size: 15 residues. CDR3 DNA sequence: TGCAGCGTTACAAGAGCCCGGGCTAGCACCGGTGAGCAGTTCTTC. Translating it yields CSVTRARASTGEQFF.

The sample holds many counts of this clonotype. The chain combines TRBV2 with TRBJ1-6; D might be TRBD1 (5 bases). The V gene's germline CDR1 is SNHLY and CDR2 FYNNEI. The CDR3 runs 13 residues. V shed 2 bases and J shed 10 bases, with 9 bases lying between them. CDR3 sequence reads: CASSEQGRSPLHF. The CDR3 DNA follows: TGTGCCAGCAGTGAACAGGGCCGCTCACCCCTCCACTTT.

The count of this clonotype is one. V is TRBV20-1 and J is TRBJ2-1; 7 nucleotides agree with TRBD1. J lost 6 bases, V lost 0 bases, and 14 bases had no gene match. The CDR3 contains 17 residues. In germline, CDR1 is DFQATT, CDR2 SNEGSKA (reference sequence). The DNA for the CDR3 is TGCAGTGCTAGAGACCCCGGGTCCGGGACAGAGTTCAATGAGCAGTTCTTC. Encoded protein: CSARDPGSGTEFNEQFF.

This chain uses TRBV29-1 with TRBJ2-4; 9 positions agree with TRBD2. V gave up 4 bases and J gave up 0 bases; unmatched junction bases: 10. Germline CDR1 SQVTM, CDR2 ANQGSEA. The CDR3 runs to 17 residues. DNA for the CDR3: TGCAGCGTTGGGGGAGCGGGAGGCCAACTAGCCAAAAACATTCAGTACTTC. This translates into CSVGGAGGQLAKNIQYF.

This clonotype was seen more than once but under ten times. This chain links TRBV18 with TRBJ2-1; D is perhaps TRBD2 (6 bases). This CDR3 region has 14 residues. V shed 4 bases and J shed 0 bases, with 7 bases lying between them. Germline loops: CDR1 KGHSH, CDR2 LQKENI. DNA of the CDR3: TGTGCCAGCTCACTAGCGGCCTCCTACAATGAGCAGTTCTTC. As protein: CASSLAASYNEQFF.

This clonotype was counted ten times or more. The chain links TRBV6-1 to TRBJ1-5, with D unresolved. The CDR3 loop spans 11 amino acids. The germline V gene has CDR1 MNHNS and CDR2 SASEGT. V was cut by 5 bases and J by 5 bases, with 4 bases left in between. CDR3 bases: TGTGCCAGCAGTTCCCATCAGCCCCAGCATTTT. Its translation: CASSSHQPQHF.

The chain uses TRBV7-6 and TRBJ2-1, with 9 nucleotides matching TRBD2. Germline CDR1 SGHVS, CDR2 FNYEAQ. The CDR3 is made up of 16 amino acids. V lost 5 bases, J lost 4 bases, and 9 bases stayed unmatched. In nucleotides, the CDR3 is TGTGCCAGCAGCCCACGGACTAGCGTCTTATACAATGAGCAGTTCTTC. Amino acid sequence: CASSPRTSVLYNEQFF.

Ten or more counts support this clonotype. The CDR3 coding sequence is TGCAGTGCTAGCGCCGGGCTTCTACAATGGGGCTACACCTTC. Protein product: CSASAGLLQWGYTF. The V and J genes are TRBV20-1 and TRBJ1-2, with D unclear. V was shortened by 3 bases and J by 8 bases, with 19 bases between the two germline ends. This CDR3 spans 14 amino acids. Looked up from germline, CDR1 is DFQATT and CDR2 is SNEGSKA (reference sequence).

This clonotype was observed a handful of times. This chain joins TRBV20-1 and TRBJ2-7, with 11 bases that match TRBD2. Germline V gene data show CDR1 as DFQATT and CDR2 as SNEGSKA (reference sequence). V dropped 3 bases and J dropped 2; count of bases not matched to a gene: 3. The CDR3 runs 14 residues. In DNA, the CDR3 is TGCAGTGCTAGGGGACTAGCGGAAGCCTACGAGCAGTACTTC. It codes for CSARGLAEAYEQYF.

This clonotype was counted only a few times. J is TRBJ2-7 and V is TRBV10-1, with 9 bases matching TRBD2. The CDR3 sequence is 14 residues long. V lost 6 bases to trimming and J lost 4 bases; unmatched junction nucleotides: 7. CDR1 is WNHNN, CDR2 SYGVQD, per germline (reference sequence). CDR3 sequence: CASSVSGSMYEQYF. DNA for the CDR3: TGCGCCAGCAGCGTTAGCGGGAGCATGTACGAGCAGTACTTC.

The chain employs TRBV6-2 or TRBV6-3 and TRBJ2-3; 7 bases fit TRBD2. This CDR3 is built from 14 residues. V was clipped by 4 bases and J by 4 bases; unmatched bases: 5. The germline V gene has CDR1 MNHEY and CDR2 SVGEGT. CDR3 protein: CASSLTRGADTQYF. The CDR3 nucleotides read TGTGCCAGCAGTTTAACCCGGGGGGCAGATACGCAGTATTTT.

The chain links TRBV27 to TRBJ2-2; 10 bases line up with TRBD2. J gave up 4 bases and V 3 bases, and 2 bases lay outside the gene matches. Germline CDR1 and CDR2: MNHEY and SMNVEV (reference sequence). This CDR3 has 15 residues. The CDR3 sequence is CASSLRTSGTGELFF. DNA of the CDR3: TGTGCCAGCAGTTTGCGGACTAGCGGCACCGGGGAGCTGTTTTTT.

V gene TRBV5-1 combines with J gene TRBJ2-1; 10 positions agree with TRBD2. The CDR3 sequence is 20 residues long. V trimming: 3 bases; J trimming: 3 bases; junction bases outside the gene matches: 18. The germline V gene has CDR1 SGHRS and CDR2 YFSETQ. The CDR3 coding sequence is TGCGCCAGCAGCTCCTCTAGCGGGAGTGGCCTAGGGTACGTCTACAATGAGCAGTTCTTC. It codes for CASSSSSGSGLGYVYNEQFF.

The chain has TRBV6-1 and TRBJ2-3; D remains unclear. In germline, CDR1 is MNHNS, CDR2 SASEGT. The CDR3 loop spans 17 amino acids. V lost 0 bases and J 4 bases, leaving 17 bases between the germline ends. CDR3 amino acids: CASSEASAYRGADTQYF. Here the CDR3 DNA reads TGTGCCAGCAGTGAAGCGTCGGCTTATCGAGGCGCAGATACGCAGTATTTT.